This T cell receptor beta chain was sequenced during a study of T cell responses to AZD1222 COVID-19 vaccine. Whole-study results and caveats: Mostly white British, mostly female donors; authors suggested clonal diversity may be underestimated. The breadth and depth of Spike-specific TCRs increased once two AZD1222 doses had been given.

V was pared by 10 bases and J by 0 bases, with 12 bases between. Germline V gene lookup returns CDR1 LGHDT and CDR2 YNNKEL (reference sequence). This CDR3 is 13 amino acids long. In regard to this clone: The antigen is not known.

TCRdb's table, derived via immunoSEQ multiplex PCR, lists solely in-frame clones and lacks some. The sample lists 30,000 to 35,000 clones; more than 75% were seen once. The TCR was taken from an adult who received the AZD1222 COVID-19 vaccine. The sequencing here drew on peripheral blood, taken 28 days after the second AZD1222 dose. The chain recombines TRBV3-1 (or the pseudogene TRBV3-2) with TRBJ1-1; D ambiguous. DNA for the CDR3: TGTGCCACCAGGCCTGGGGTGAACACTGAAGCTTTCTTT. This sequence encodes CATRPGVNTEAFF.